This T cell receptor beta chain appears in the sequencing data of a study of OX40 agonist ivuxolimab in advanced cancers. Study details: Partial responses were achieved by three patients: one hepatocellular carcinoma, two cutaneous melanoma. Study results and caveats: Also showing low normalized T-cell clonal expansion were some of the nonresponders.

The repertoire was sequenced with immunoSEQ multiplex PCR; TCRdb's copy has only in-frame clones and lacks some. The sample gives 65,000 to 95,000 clones, about 90% of which show up once; approximately 0.56% is in the top ten. To note about this clone: No antigen is known for it.

The receptor's source is an adult with an advanced solid tumor such as melanoma, head and neck, liver or kidney cancer. This sample comprised CD4+ or CD8+ T cells sorted from blood, obtained in a trial of the OX40 agonist ivuxolimab.

In DNA form, the CDR3 reads TGTGCCAGCAGAGGGGATGGGAACACTGAAGCTTTCTTT. Encoded protein: CASRGDGNTEAFF. This sequence joins TRBV6-6 and TRBJ1-1; maybe TRBD1 (5 bases). Germline V gene lookup returns CDR1 MNHNY and CDR2 SVGAGI (reference sequence). V was trimmed by 6 bases and J by 1 base, leaving 9 bases between them. The CDR3 length is 13 residues.